These 29 T cell receptor beta chains were sequenced from one sample in a study of CD8 T cells in ankylosing spondylitis. Study-wide findings and caveats: Made up of eight or nine highly homologous variants, a TCR beta motif appeared characteristic of ankylosing spondylitis blood.

TCRdb processed the 5' RACE reads anew with MiXCR; each CDR3 protein has one entry. The sample includes a few hundred thousand distinct CDR3 sequences, about 22% of them seen just once. These TCRs are of unknown antigen specificity. The specimen was blood, either unsorted or a sorted T cell fraction (not recorded which). The receptors stem from a male donor with ankylosing spondylitis.

V and J are TRBV3-1 and TRBJ1-1; weak D call: TRBD1 (5 bases). Germline assignment: CDR1 LGHDT and CDR2 YNNKEL (reference sequence). This CDR3 spans 14 amino acids. The V gene lost 4 bases and the J gene lost 1 base, with 10 bases spanning the gap. CDR3: CASSLRVRNTEAFF. The CDR3 nucleotides are TGTGCCAGCAGCCTCAGGGTTCGGAACACTGAAGCTTTCTTT.

Only a few counts were recorded for this clonotype. At one end, the junction sequence differs from germline, possibly due to a read error. The chain has TRBV7-7 and TRBJ2-1, with unresolved D. The CDR3 has 15 amino acids. Germline CDR1 is SSHAT and CDR2 is FNYEAQ (reference sequence). In DNA, the CDR3 is TGTGCTAGCAGCTTAGGTCGTCTAGAAAACAATGAGCAGTTCTTC. It is translated as CASSLGRLENNEQFF.

This clonotype was counted only a few times. J is TRBJ2-5 and V is TRBV19, with TRBD2 identical over 11 bases. Germline trimming cut 5 bases from V and 2 bases from J; bases unmatched to any gene: 4. CDR3 length equals 15 residues. In germline, CDR1 is LNHDA, CDR2 SQIVND (reference sequence). The CDR3 region is CASSGLAGGQETQYF. CDR3 DNA: TGTGCCAGTAGTGGTCTAGCGGGAGGACAAGAGACCCAGTACTTC. The variable domain in full, completed from reference TRBV19 and TRBJ2-5, reads DGGITQSPKYLFRKEGQNVTLSCEQNLNHDAMYWYRQDPGQGLRLIYYSQIVNDFQKGDIAEGYSVSREKKESFPLTVTSAQKNPTAFYLCASSGLAGGQETQYFGPGTRLLVL.

The chain combines TRBV6-1 with TRBJ2-4, with 8 nucleotides matching TRBD1. The germline V gene encodes CDR1 MNHNS and CDR2 SASEGT. The CDR3 runs 16 residues. J lost 9 bases, V lost 5 bases, and 15 bases had no gene match. The CDR3 nucleotides are TGTGCCAGCAGTCCCACGGACAGGGTGGCGTCGGTCATTCAGTACTTC. This sequence encodes CASSPTDRVASVIQYF.

This clonotype was detected only a few times. The chain has TRBV29-1 and TRBJ2-4; D remains ambiguous. Trimming pared 4 bases from V and 2 bases from J, leaving 12 bases between. The CDR3 is 14 residues long. The germline gives CDR1 SQVTM, CDR2 ANQGSEA. CDR3 protein: CSVGVGQTKNIQYF. CDR3 nucleotide sequence: TGCAGCGTTGGAGTTGGCCAGACCAAAAACATTCAGTACTTC. The full variable domain, completed using reference TRBV29-1 and TRBJ2-4, is SAVISQKPSRDICQRGTSLTIQCQVDSQVTMMFWYRQQPGQSLTLIATANQGSEATYESGFVIDKFPISRPNLTFSTLTVSNMSPEDSSIYLCSVGVGQTKNIQYFGAGTRLSVL.

This chain connects TRBV11-1 to TRBJ2-2; 7 bases line up with TRBD2. The J segment lost 4 bases and the V segment lost 3 bases, leaving 11 bases of the junction unmatched. CDR1 and CDR2 from the germline V gene are SGHAT and FQDESV (reference sequence). The CDR3 is 17 amino acids. The CDR3 nucleotides read TGTGCCAGCAGCTTTCTCCCGGCGGGGGAGTTCACCGGGGAGCTGTTTTTT. Its protein is CASSFLPAGEFTGELFF.

This clonotype was seen a few times. The V call is TRBV27, the J call TRBJ1-1, with 7 bases fitting TRBD1. The V and J ends lost 5 bases and 8 bases, in that order; junction bases with no gene match: 2. Germline V gene lookup returns CDR1 MNHEY and CDR2 SMNVEV (reference sequence). The CDR3 sequence is 11 residues long. CDR3 DNA: TGTGCCAGCAGTAGGGGACAGGAAGCTTTCTTT. It yields the protein CASSRGQEAFF.

V gene TRBV28 combines with J gene TRBJ2-1, with D perhaps assigned TRBD1 or TRBD2 (6 bases each). This CDR3 has 18 residues. The V end lost 3 bases, the J end lost 0 bases, and 18 bases lay between the germline ends. The germline CDR1 and CDR2 sequences are MDHEN and SYDVKM. This chain's CDR3 is CASSLEGDGHRSYNEQFF. As DNA, the CDR3 is TGTGCCAGCAGTTTGGAGGGGGATGGGCATCGCTCCTACAATGAGCAGTTCTTC. Filled out from reference TRBV28 and TRBJ2-1, the complete variable domain reads DVKVTQSSRYLVKRTGEKVFLECVQDMDHENMFWYRQDPGLGLRLIYFSYDVKMKEKGDIPEGYSVSREKKERFSLILESASTNQTSMYLCASSLEGDGHRSYNEQFFGPGTRLTVL.

This clonotype was counted between two and nine times. The J gene is TRBJ2-7, the V gene TRBV28, with 16 bases identical to TRBD2. This CDR3 has 17 residues. Germline CDR1 MDHEN, CDR2 SYDVKM. Trimming at V came to 6 bases and at J to 4 bases, leaving 9 bases not matched to a gene. The CDR3 region has the DNA TGTGCCAGCAGAACCGGGACTAGCGGGAGGGCCGCGTACGAGCAGTACTTC. This sequence encodes CASRTGTSGRAAYEQYF.

This clonotype was detected a few times. This sequence joins TRBV5-1 and TRBJ2-1; D possibly matches TRBD1 or TRBD2 (5 bases each). There are 14 residues in the CDR3. Germline lookup yields CDR1 SGHRS and CDR2 YFSETQ. The V gene lost 0 bases and the J gene lost 8 bases, with 12 bases spanning the gap. The CDR3 bases are TGCGCCAGCAGCTTGGATGCCGGGGCAGATGAGCAGTTCTTC. Encoded protein: CASSLDAGADEQFF.

The chain uses TRBV18 and TRBJ2-3; 12 bases map to TRBD2. The germline gives CDR1 KGHSH, CDR2 LQKENI. This CDR3 has 15 residues. V shed 6 bases and J 4 bases; nucleotides not matched to a gene: 5. The CDR3 protein is CASSSPSGRADTQYF. CDR3 nucleotides: TGTGCCAGCTCTTCCCCTAGCGGGAGGGCAGATACGCAGTATTTT. Looking up the rest from reference TRBV18 and TRBJ2-3 gives the full variable domain: NAGVMQNPRHLVRRRGQEARLRCSPMKGHSHVYWYRQLPEEGLKFMVYLQKENIIDESGMPKERFSAEFPKEGPSILRIQQVVRGDSAAYFCASSSPSGRADTQYFGPGTRLTVL.

There are a few counts of this clonotype. The chain joins TRBV3-1 to TRBJ2-1, with D perhaps matching TRBD1 or TRBD2 (5 bases each). The CDR3 length is 15 residues. Germline V gene sequence: CDR1 LGHDT, CDR2 YNNKEL (reference sequence). V gave up 0 bases and J gave up 4 bases, with 10 bases separating them. This CDR3 is CASSQDRDHYNEQFF. CDR3 DNA sequence: TGTGCCAGCAGCCAAGACCGGGACCATTACAATGAGCAGTTCTTC.

The chain couples TRBV5-1 to TRBJ1-1, with TRBD1 as a possible D gene (5 bases). CDR1 and CDR2 from the germline V gene are SGHRS and YFSETQ. This CDR3 spans 13 amino acids. The V gene lost 7 bases and the J gene lost 5 bases, with 15 bases spanning the gap. The CDR3 DNA reads TGCGCCAGCGGTTGGAGGAGGGGAACTGAAGCTTTCTTT. Translated, it gives CASGWRRGTEAFF.

V usage is TRBV5-1 and J usage is TRBJ2-5, with D tentatively TRBD1 (6 bases). Trimming left V 5 bases short and J 2 bases short, with 10 bases between. The germline V gene encodes CDR1 SGHRS and CDR2 YFSETQ. The CDR3 runs 13 residues. DNA of the CDR3: TGCGCCAGCAGTATACAGGGACAAGAGACCCAGTACTTC. Its protein is CASSIQGQETQYF.

This clonotype came up a few times. This sequence joins TRBV4-3 and TRBJ2-1; D unclear. Deletions cut 1 base from V and 10 bases from J, with 11 bases between. CDR3 length: 13 residues. The germline CDR1 and CDR2 sequences are LGHNA and YSLEER. The CDR3 reads CASSQVSATEQFF. CDR3 DNA sequence: TGCGCCAGCAGCCAAGTGTCGGCGACAGAGCAGTTCTTC.

The J gene is TRBJ1-6, the V gene TRBV7-9; no firm D call. CDR1 SEHNR and CDR2 FQNEAQ come from the germline V gene (reference sequence). The CDR3 is 14 amino acids. Trimming stripped 11 bases from V and 4 bases from J, with 15 bases between. This chain's CDR3 is CAGSGQSYNSPLHF. Written as DNA, the CDR3 is TGTGCCGGGAGCGGGCAGTCGTATAATTCACCCCTCCACTTT.

Only a few counts were recorded for this clonotype. The V and J genes are TRBV7-6 and TRBJ2-2; the D gene is possibly TRBD1 (5 bases). V was cut by 2 bases and J by 3 bases, with 10 bases left in between. The length of the CDR3 is 15 residues. CDR1 is SGHVS and CDR2 is FNYEAQ in the germline V gene. CDR3 in DNA: TGTGCCAGCAGCTTAACAGGAGCTGACACCGGGGAGCTGTTTTTT. Translated, it gives CASSLTGADTGELFF.

This clonotype was counted only a few times. V and J are TRBV20-1 and TRBJ2-4; no clear D gene. Germline V gene sequence: CDR1 DFQATT, CDR2 SNEGSKA (reference sequence). The CDR3 extends over 13 amino acids. The V end lost 5 bases, the J end lost 5 bases, and 13 bases lay between the germline ends. The CDR3 spells CSAGASTENIQYF. Written as DNA, the CDR3 is TGCAGTGCTGGAGCATCAACAGAAAACATTCAGTACTTC.

This clonotype was observed a few times. This sequence joins TRBV6-1 and TRBJ2-1; 10 positions match TRBD2. The CDR3 loop spans 15 amino acids. V lost 6 bases, J lost 2 bases, and 4 bases stayed unmatched. Germline loops: CDR1 MNHNS, CDR2 SASEGT. The CDR3 sequence: CASRRTSGTYNEQFF. CDR3 nucleotides: TGTGCCAGCAGAAGGACTAGCGGAACCTACAATGAGCAGTTCTTC.

This clonotype was seen a handful of times. In this CDR3 the conserved last residue, phenylalanine or tryptophan, is missing, so a read error is likely. The rearrangement joins TRBV28 to TRBJ2-1; no reliable D call. The CDR3 runs to 18 residues. Germline V gene lookup returns CDR1 MDHEN and CDR2 SYDVKM. V lost 4 bases, J lost 5 bases, and 24 bases lay in between. The CDR3 bases are TGTGCCAGCAGTTCCCCCGTCTCCTCCTTTATCGGTAACAATGAGCAGTTCCTC. Translated: CASSSPVSSFIGNNEQFL.

This chain connects TRBV7-2 to TRBJ2-1; 11 bases match TRBD2. This CDR3 comprises 16 residues. In germline, CDR1 is SGHTA, CDR2 FQGNSA. V shed 6 bases, J shed 4 bases, and the junction held 8 bases outside the gene matches. The CDR3 reads CASSSRLAGIYNEQFF. The DNA of the CDR3 is TGTGCCAGCAGTTCTAGACTAGCGGGGATATACAATGAGCAGTTCTTC.

This chain links TRBV20-1 with TRBJ2-7, with D possibly being TRBD1 or TRBD2 (5 bases each). Trimming pared 7 bases from V and 6 bases from J, leaving 16 bases between. CDR1 and CDR2 from the germline V gene are DFQATT and SNEGSKA (reference sequence). The CDR3 is made up of 12 amino acids. The CDR3 is CSGGSRDREQYF. CDR3 in DNA: TGCAGTGGGGGGTCTAGGGATCGCGAGCAGTACTTC.

This clonotype was seen a handful of times. V usage is TRBV7-2 and J usage is TRBJ1-5; 9 nucleotides agree with TRBD1. CDR1 and CDR2 (germline): SGHTA, FQGNSA. The CDR3 runs to 15 residues. After removal of 4 bases from V and 2 bases from J, the junction contained 3 bases not matched to a gene. CDR3 sequence (DNA): TGTGCCAGCAGCTCACAGGGGGCTGGCAATCAGCCCCAGCATTTT. Encoded protein: CASSSQGAGNQPQHF.

This clonotype was recorded a few times. The rearrangement uses TRBV7-9 and TRBJ2-2, with TRBD2 matching over 13 bases. Germline V CDR1 and CDR2: SEHNR, FQNEAQ (reference sequence). This CDR3 is 16 amino acids long. The junction had 3 bases not matched to a gene; V was cut back by 4 bases and J by 4 bases. CDR3 coding DNA: TGTGCCAGCAGCTCACTAGCGGGAGGGCGCACCGGGGAGCTGTTTTTT. This translates into CASSSLAGGRTGELFF. Complete variable domain (other parts from reference TRBV7-9 and TRBJ2-2): DTGVSQNPRHKITKRGQNVTFRCDPISEHNRLYWYRQTLGQGPEFLTYFQNEAQLEKSRLLSDRFSAERPKGSFSTLEIQRTEQGDSAMYLCASSSLAGGRTGELFFGEGSRLTVL.

The sample holds a few counts of this clonotype. This chain links TRBV7-2 with TRBJ2-3, with TRBD2 matching 9 bases. V gave up 7 bases and J gave up 3 bases; unmatched junction bases: 11. Germline V gene lookup returns CDR1 SGHTA and CDR2 FQGNSA. This CDR3 comprises 16 residues. This CDR3 is CASTSQAGGFTDTQYF. The CDR3 bases are TGTGCCAGCACCTCCCAGGCGGGAGGGTTTACAGATACGCAGTATTTT.

The table lists this clonotype with a few counts. This chain links TRBV28 with TRBJ2-1, with D possibly being TRBD2 (6 bases). Trimming removed 3 bases from V and 6 bases from J, with 12 bases in between. Germline CDR1 reads MDHEN; CDR2 reads SYDVKM. The CDR3 is made up of 14 amino acids. The CDR3 region has the DNA TGTGCCAGCAGTTTGGCGGGGATTTTCAATGAGCAGTTCTTC. Translating it yields CASSLAGIFNEQFF. The complete variable domain, with remaining parts taken from reference TRBV28 and TRBJ2-1, reads DVKVTQSSRYLVKRTGEKVFLECVQDMDHENMFWYRQDPGLGLRLIYFSYDVKMKEKGDIPEGYSVSREKKERFSLILESASTNQTSMYLCASSLAGIFNEQFFGPGTRLTVL.

The V and J genes are TRBV4-1 and TRBJ1-2, with unresolved D. The CDR3 covers 14 residues. The V end was cut by 4 bases, the J end by 5 bases, with 14 bases between. Germline assignment: CDR1 MGHRA and CDR2 YSYEKL. DNA of the CDR3: TGCGCCAGCAGCCTACAGACGGTGACTTATGGCTACACCTTC. Protein product: CASSLQTVTYGYTF.

This clonotype was seen at least ten times. The chain has TRBV5-1 and TRBJ2-3; 8 bases line up with TRBD1. Per the germline V gene, CDR1 is SGHRS and CDR2 is YFSETQ. This CDR3 has 15 residues. V gave up 3 bases and J gave up 2 bases; unmatched junction bases: 5. The CDR3 sequence: CASSSGTGYTDTQYF. In nucleotides, the CDR3 is TGCGCCAGCAGCTCCGGGACAGGATACACAGATACGCAGTATTTT.

J is TRBJ1-4 and V is TRBV28; no clear D gene. The CDR3 runs 17 residues. CDR1 MDHEN and CDR2 SYDVKM come from the germline V gene. V lost 4 bases, J lost 4 bases, and 19 bases lay in between. This CDR3 is CASSSSPPGNGNEKLFF. The CDR3 region has the DNA TGTGCCAGCAGTTCTTCCCCGCCGGGCAATGGTAATGAAAAACTGTTTTTT.